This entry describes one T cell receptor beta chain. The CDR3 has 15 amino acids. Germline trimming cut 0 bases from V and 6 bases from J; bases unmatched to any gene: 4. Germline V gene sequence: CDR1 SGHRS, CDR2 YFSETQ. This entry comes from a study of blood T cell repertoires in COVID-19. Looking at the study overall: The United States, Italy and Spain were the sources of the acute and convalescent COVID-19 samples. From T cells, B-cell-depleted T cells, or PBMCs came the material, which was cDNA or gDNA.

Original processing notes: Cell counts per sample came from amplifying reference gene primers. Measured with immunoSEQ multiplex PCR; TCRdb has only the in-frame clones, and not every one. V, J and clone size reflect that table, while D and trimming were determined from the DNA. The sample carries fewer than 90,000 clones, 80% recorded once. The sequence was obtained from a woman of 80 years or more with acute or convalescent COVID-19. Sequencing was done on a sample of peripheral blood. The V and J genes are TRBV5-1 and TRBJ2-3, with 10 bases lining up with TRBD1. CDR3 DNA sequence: TGCGCCAGCAGCTTGGGCGGGACAGGGGTTGATACGCAGTATTTT. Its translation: CASSLGGTGVDTQYF. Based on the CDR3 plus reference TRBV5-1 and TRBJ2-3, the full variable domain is KAGVTQTPRYLIKTRGQQVTLSCSPISGHRSVSWYQQTPGQGLQFLFEYFSETQRNKGNFPGRFSGRQFSNSRSEMNVSTLELGDSALYLCASSLGGTGVDTQYFGPGTRLTVL.